The entry below gives a single T cell receptor (beta chain) sequence along with its context. Unmatched junction bases numbered 9, after V lost 3 bases and J lost 6 bases. Germline CDR1 is SGHVS and CDR2 is FNYEAQ. The CDR3 has 16 residues. This entry comes from a study of blood T cell repertoires in COVID-19. Produced via immunoSEQ multiplex PCR; TCRdb's table is partial and in-frame only. Counted here are tens of thousands of clones, more than 70% occurring once; the ten biggest clones make up roughly 2.8%. The V call is TRBV7-6, the J call TRBJ2-3; 10 bases are a match to TRBD2. The TCR sequence derives from a woman of 80 years or more with acute or convalescent COVID-19. What was sequenced was peripheral blood. CDR3 residues: CASSFLAGVGSDTQYF. The CDR3 region has the DNA TGTGCCAGCAGCTTTCTAGCGGGAGTCGGCTCCGATACGCAGTATTTT.